This T cell receptor beta chain comes out of a study of T-cell memory formation after mild COVID-19. Germline values: CDR1 SEHNR, CDR2 FQNEAQ (reference sequence). Trimming left V 7 bases short and J 4 bases short, with 13 bases between. This CDR3 contains 14 residues. Study observations and caveats: A balance of CD4 and CD8 characterized clones contracting day 15 to 85, whereas later expanders leaned CD4+. Second-wave clones with a day 37 peak had unconfirmed SARS-CoV-2 specificity.

From the 5' RACE reads, TCRdb called clonotypes with MiXCR, one entry per CDR3 protein. The sample holds hundreds of thousands of distinct CDR3 sequences, around 19% seen once. This clonotype was observed a handful of times. What it binds is not known. The receptor was isolated from a man younger than 30 who had mild COVID-19 (a few samples of this study predate the infection). Cell type and time point are not known. V and J are TRBV7-9 and TRBJ1-4; D ambiguous. The sample taken for sequencing was PBMCs or a T cell subset sorted from them (not recorded which). The CDR3 here is CASTQDRHNEKLFF. The CDR3 DNA reads TGTGCCAGCACCCAGGACCGCCATAATGAAAAACTGTTTTTT.